This T cell receptor (beta chain) emerged from a study of early stage breast cancer tumors. Study at large: Average read coverage per sample was 7.5 to 10-fold. General study findings and limits: Most shared enriched TCRB sequences were commonly generated ones. Compared with adjacent normal breast tissue, tumors showed about 2.3-fold greater T cell density and higher clonality.

CDR1 MGHDK and CDR2 SYGVNS come from the germline V gene. V dropped 0 bases and J dropped 13 bases, with 6 bases sitting between them. This CDR3 is 11 amino acids long. The protocol was immunoSEQ multiplex PCR, while the TCRdb copy is restricted to in-frame clones and leaves out a portion. The repertoire holds some 48,000 clones, with around 83% as singletons. This clone was detected only a few times. No antigen is known for it. V usage is TRBV25-1 and J usage is TRBJ1-4, with D possibly TRBD1 on 5 matching bases. This TCR came from a person in their fifties or sixties with breast cancer. The specimen sequenced was blood. CDR3 protein: CASSEYGTLFF. In DNA, the CDR3 is TGTGCCAGCAGTGAATATGGGACACTGTTTTTT.